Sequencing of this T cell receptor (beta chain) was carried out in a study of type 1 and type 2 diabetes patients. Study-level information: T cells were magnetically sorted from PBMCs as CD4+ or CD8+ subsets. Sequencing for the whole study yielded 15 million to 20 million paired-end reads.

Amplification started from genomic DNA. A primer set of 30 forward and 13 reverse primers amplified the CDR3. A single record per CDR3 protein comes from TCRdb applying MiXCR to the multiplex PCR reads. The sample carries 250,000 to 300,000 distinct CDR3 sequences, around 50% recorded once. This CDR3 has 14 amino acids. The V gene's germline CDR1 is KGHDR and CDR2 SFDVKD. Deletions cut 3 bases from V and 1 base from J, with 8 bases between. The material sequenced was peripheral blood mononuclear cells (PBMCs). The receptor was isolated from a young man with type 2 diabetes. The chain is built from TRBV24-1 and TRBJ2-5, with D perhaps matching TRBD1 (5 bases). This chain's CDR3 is CATSDQGPQETQYF. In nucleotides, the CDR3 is TGTGCCACCAGTGATCAGGGCCCCCAAGAGACCCAGTACTTC.